This T cell receptor beta chain comes out of a study of cytotoxic CD8 clonotypes in ibrutinib-treated CLL. General observations from the study: Public clonotypes showed up rarely, and on treatment they shrank or held steady.

Assay: immunoSEQ multiplex PCR; the TCRdb copy retains only in-frame clones and omits some. Among roughly 130,000 clones listed, approximately 89% were seen once. V gave up 8 bases and J gave up 8 bases, with 7 bases separating them. CDR1 and CDR2 (germline): SEHNR, FQNEAQ (reference sequence). The CDR3 is 10 residues long. With regard to this clone: What it binds is not known.

The genes are TRBV7-9 and TRBJ1-3, with D maybe TRBD1 (5 bases). The sequence derives from a human donor with chronic lymphocytic leukemia. Sequencing was performed on PBMCs, taken after 12 months of ibrutinib treatment. For the CDR3, the DNA is TGTGCCAGCCGGGACGACACCATATATTTT. The encoded protein is CASRDDTIYF.